These 24 T cell receptor beta chains share one sample of origin, sequenced in a study of control samples from healthy donors and cancer patients. Here immunoSEQ multiplex PCR was the method, and the copy in TCRdb shows in-frame clones only, minus some. The table records 20,000 to 30,000 clones, about nine tenths of them present only once. The sequenced sample was PBMCs. Receptors originate from a man aged 50 to 59 with lung cancer.

The sample holds one count of this clone. V usage is TRBV24-1 and J usage is TRBJ2-7; perhaps TRBD2 as D (5 bases). V was shortened by 3 bases and J by 2 bases, with 13 bases between the two germline ends. There are 15 residues in the CDR3. The germline gives CDR1 KGHDR, CDR2 SFDVKD. This CDR3 is CATSDPGVSPYEQYF. The CDR3 DNA reads as TGTGCCACCAGTGATCCCGGGGTAAGCCCCTACGAGCAGTACTTC.

This clone was detected only once. The chain recombines TRBV3-1 (or the pseudogene TRBV3-2) with TRBJ2-7; the D is unclear. The germline V gene encodes CDR1 LGHDT and CDR2 YNNKEL (reference sequence). The length of the CDR3 is 15 residues. The V end lost 0 bases, the J end lost 5 bases, and 14 bases lay between the germline ends. The CDR3 DNA sequence: TGTGCCAGCAGCCAAGAATATGGCATACGGCACGAGCAGTACTTC. Protein product: CASSQEYGIRHEQYF.

V gene TRBV4-1 combines with J gene TRBJ2-7, with D maybe TRBD2 (6 bases). V was shortened by 1 base and J by 3 bases, with 10 bases between the two germline ends. The CDR3 totals 14 residues. The germline V gene has CDR1 MGHRA and CDR2 YSYEKL. The CDR3 DNA follows: TGCGCCAGCAGCCAAGCCGCGGGACTCTACGAGCAGTACTTC. This encodes CASSQAAGLYEQYF.

The V gene is TRBV9, the J gene TRBJ1-2; D ambiguous. With 4 bases removed from V and 3 bases from J, the gap between germline ends came to 16 bases. CDR1 is SGDLS and CDR2 is YYNGEE in the germline V gene. The CDR3 has 15 amino acids. The CDR3 DNA sequence: TGTGCCAGCAGCCCAGATCCCCAAGTTGACTATGGCTACACCTTC. Translating gives CASSPDPQVDYGYTF.

In the case of this clone: A junction end diverges from the germline sequence, so it may reflect a read error. This rearrangement joins TRBV5-4 to TRBJ2-5, with TRBD2 identical over 7 bases. Germline values: CDR1 SGHNT, CDR2 YYREEE (reference sequence). The CDR3 is made up of 12 amino acids. The DNA for the CDR3 is TGTGCCAGCAGCTTGAACGGGGACTATGTGCACTTC. The encoded protein is CASSLNGDYVHF.

V is TRBV2 and J is TRBJ1-1; D remains ambiguous. Germline V gives CDR1 SNHLY, CDR2 FYNNEI. Trimming stripped 3 bases from V and 1 base from J, with 6 bases between. CDR3 length: 13 residues. CDR3: CASSDRWNTEAFF. CDR3 in DNA: TGTGCCAGCAGTGACAGATGGAACACTGAAGCTTTCTTT.

This chain uses TRBV18 with TRBJ1-6; D gene uncertain. V lost 3 bases and J lost 7, with 13 bases in between. The germline V gene has CDR1 KGHSH and CDR2 LQKENI. This CDR3 has 15 amino acids. The CDR3 sequence is CASSPASPPNSPLHF. In DNA, the CDR3 is TGTGCCAGCTCACCGGCCAGCCCACCAAATTCACCCCTCCACTTT.

This chain uses TRBV6-5 with TRBJ1-2; D may be TRBD1 (5 bases). This CDR3 is 15 amino acids long. The V and J ends lost 6 bases and 4 bases respectively, with 18 bases between them. Germline CDR1 MNHEY, CDR2 SVGAGI. The CDR3 sequence is CASSVLKTGGYGYTF. CDR3 bases: TGTGCCAGCAGCGTACTCAAGACGGGGGGCTATGGCTACACCTTC.

The chain recombines TRBV5-1 with TRBJ2-2; TRBD2 is a possible D gene (5 bases). Germline V gives CDR1 SGHRS, CDR2 YFSETQ. This CDR3 comprises 15 residues. The V and J ends lost 1 base and 4 bases respectively, with 11 bases between them. CDR3 region: CASSLSGGFTGELFF. The CDR3 region has the DNA TGCGCCAGCAGCTTGAGCGGTGGATTCACCGGGGAGCTGTTTTTT.

This rearrangement joins TRBV3-1 (or the pseudogene TRBV3-2) to TRBJ2-3; 8 bases are shared with TRBD1. Germline V gene data show CDR1 as LGHDT and CDR2 as YNNKEL (reference sequence). The CDR3 runs to 16 residues. The trim removed 3 bases at V and 1 base at J, leaving 6 bases unmatched. The CDR3 sequence is CASSQIPGQGTDTQYF. The DNA for the CDR3 is TGTGCCAGCAGCCAGATACCGGGACAGGGCACAGATACGCAGTATTTT.

V and J are TRBV18 and TRBJ2-3; the D gene could be TRBD1 or TRBD2 (5 bases each). The CDR3 is 15 amino acids. The V gene lost 0 bases and the J gene lost 1 base, with 8 bases spanning the gap. CDR1 is KGHSH and CDR2 is LQKENI in the germline V gene. DNA for the CDR3: TGTGCCAGCTCACCACCCAGGGACGGCACAGATACGCAGTATTTT. Protein: CASSPPRDGTDTQYF.

J is TRBJ1-5 and V is TRBV28; the D gene is possibly TRBD1 (5 bases). Trimming left V 11 bases short and J 1 base short, with 18 bases between. CDR1 is MDHEN, CDR2 SYDVKM, per germline. The length of the CDR3 is 15 residues. The CDR3 DNA reads TGTGCCCGCCGGGGGGGGGAAAGAAGCAATCAGCCCCAGCATTTT. Translation gives CARRGGERSNQPQHF.

The chain carries TRBV11-2 and TRBJ1-1; no clear D gene. CDR1 SGHAT and CDR2 FQNNGV come from the germline V gene. This CDR3 has 12 amino acids. Trimming removed 0 bases at V and 11 bases at J, with 10 bases between. CDR3 sequence: CASSLDRQRAFF. The CDR3 DNA follows: TGTGCCAGCAGCTTAGATAGGCAGAGGGCTTTCTTT.

The CDR3, as DNA: TGTGCCAGCAGCCAGGGGACAGGGAACACTGAAGCTTTCTTT. Protein sequence: CASSQGTGNTEAFF. The chain uses TRBV7-9 and TRBJ1-1; TRBD1 matches at 8 bases. The germline V gene has CDR1 SEHNR and CDR2 FQNEAQ (reference sequence). The length of the CDR3 is 14 residues. The V gene end was trimmed by 5 bases and the J gene end by 1 base; junction bases not matched to a gene: 3.

The V gene is TRBV7-2, the J gene TRBJ2-7; 9 bases line up with TRBD1. The J segment lost 6 bases and the V segment lost 4 bases, leaving 10 bases of the junction unmatched. This CDR3 is built from 15 residues. Germline assignment: CDR1 SGHTA and CDR2 FQGNSA. The CDR3 coding sequence is TGTGCCAGCAGCTACCCGGGACAGGGAGTTGTCGAGCAGTACTTC. Its translation: CASSYPGQGVVEQYF.

V usage is TRBV19 and J usage is TRBJ2-5; D possibly uses TRBD1 or TRBD2 (5 bases each). With 3 bases removed from V and 6 bases from J, the gap between germline ends came to 8 bases. Germline-derived CDR1 and CDR2 are LNHDA and SQIVND (reference sequence). This CDR3 comprises 12 residues. The CDR3 DNA sequence: TGTGCCAGTAGTATGGGGGTTCAGACCCAGTACTTC. This codes for CASSMGVQTQYF.

The rearrangement uses TRBV19 and TRBJ2-1, with D unresolved. The V gene lost 2 bases and the J gene lost 0 bases, with 11 bases spanning the gap. The germline CDR1 and CDR2 sequences are LNHDA and SQIVND (reference sequence). The CDR3 totals 16 residues. The CDR3 sequence is CASSIQGDSSYNEQFF. Written as DNA, the CDR3 is TGTGCCAGTAGTATACAAGGAGATAGCTCCTACAATGAGCAGTTCTTC.

This chain joins TRBV27 and TRBJ2-2, with D uncertain. The CDR3 covers 14 residues. V lost 3 bases, J lost 0 bases, and 5 bases lay in between. CDR1 is MNHEY and CDR2 is SMNVEV in the germline V gene (reference sequence). The CDR3 protein is CASSFRPNTGELFF. CDR3 coding DNA: TGTGCCAGCAGTTTCCGTCCGAACACCGGGGAGCTGTTTTTT.

The V gene is TRBV12-3 or TRBV12-4, the J gene TRBJ2-5; D gene unclear. The CDR3 is made up of 12 amino acids. With 6 bases removed from V and 9 bases from J, the gap between germline ends came to 14 bases. The CDR3 bases are TGTGCCAGCAGCGACACGGTGACGGCCCAGTACTTC. It specifies CASSDTVTAQYF.

As concerns this clone: One end of the junction varies from germline; a read error may be responsible. V and J are TRBV5-6 and TRBJ2-2, with a weak D call TRBD2 (6 bases). The CDR3 extends over 17 amino acids. CDR1 is SGHDT, CDR2 YYEEEE, per germline. The CDR3 loop is CASSLGLWTSNTGELFF. CDR3 sequence (DNA): TGTGCCAGCAGTTTGGGACTCTGGACATCGAACACCGGGGAGCTGTTTTTT.

The chain employs TRBV7-2 and TRBJ2-5; TRBD1 matches at 7 bases. The CDR3 runs 15 residues. Germline V CDR1 and CDR2: SGHTA, FQGNSA. After removal of 3 bases from V and 4 bases from J, the junction contained 8 bases not matched to a gene. CDR3 region: CASSLHGQGVETQYF. The CDR3 DNA is TGTGCCAGCAGCTTGCACGGGCAGGGGGTAGAGACCCAGTACTTC.

The V gene is TRBV6-2 or TRBV6-3, the J gene TRBJ2-5; a weak D match, TRBD1 (5 bases). Per germline, CDR1 MNHEY and CDR2 SVGEGT. Trimming removed 0 bases from V and 1 base from J, with 9 bases in between. This CDR3 region has 15 residues. The CDR3 DNA is TGTGCCAGCAGTTACTCGAGACAGCCCCAAGAGACCCAGTACTTC. Translated: CASSYSRQPQETQYF.

This clone appeared once. The CDR3 here is CASSSWTYGYTF. CDR3 DNA: TGTGCCAGCAGTTCGTGGACATATGGCTACACCTTC. The chain is built from TRBV28 and TRBJ1-2; the D gene is possibly TRBD1 (5 bases). Germline CDR1 reads MDHEN; CDR2 reads SYDVKM. Trimming took off 4 bases at V and 5 bases at J, with 8 bases between the two ends. This CDR3 region has 12 residues.

This clone was counted a few times. This sequence joins TRBV7-3 and TRBJ1-1; the D gene is possibly TRBD1 (6 bases). The CDR3 has 13 residues. The germline gives CDR1 SGHTA, CDR2 FQGTGA. V lost 5 bases and J lost 8, with 15 bases in between. The CDR3 nucleotides read TGTGCCAGCAGCCCAGACCTCGGGGGCGAAGCTTTCTTT. This translates into CASSPDLGGEAFF.